These 27 T cell receptor beta chains originate from one sample sequenced in a study of CD8+ T cells in alopecia areata. The sequencing template was cDNA reverse transcribed from extracted RNA. Generated by immunoSEQ multiplex PCR, the TCRdb table keeps only in-frame clones and is missing some. The sample has about 290,000 clones, 58% seen once. This sample's treatment: oral pan-JAK inhibitor, 5-10 mg twice daily. Material: CD4+ T cells sorted from blood, obtained at week 24, from a patient treated with tofacitinib. Receptors originate from a human donor with alopecia areata.

This clone was counted between two and nine times. This rearrangement joins TRBV29-1 to TRBJ2-5, with 7 bases identical to TRBD2. The CDR3 totals 11 residues. Germline lookup yields CDR1 SQVTM and CDR2 ANQGSEA. Trimming removed 7 bases from V and 3 bases from J; junction bases left unmatched: 2. Written as DNA, the CDR3 is TGCAGCGCGGGGGGTGAAGAGACCCAGTACTTC. Translated: CSAGGEETQYF.

The chain uses TRBV5-6 and TRBJ1-6, with TRBD1 matching over 9 bases. After removal of 2 bases from V and 7 bases from J, the junction contained 7 bases not matched to a gene. The CDR3 is made up of 16 amino acids. Germline CDR1 is SGHDT and CDR2 is YYEEEE. The CDR3 nucleotides read TGTGCCAGCAGCTTTAACAGGGGGCAGTTCAATTCACCCCTCCACTTT. This gives the protein CASSFNRGQFNSPLHF.

The chain couples TRBV19 to TRBJ2-5; possibly TRBD2 for D (6 bases). The CDR3 has 14 residues. The V gene's germline CDR1 is LNHDA and CDR2 SQIVND (reference sequence). Trimming removed 3 bases at V and 4 bases at J, with 12 bases between. In nucleotides, the CDR3 is TGTGCCAGTAGTATCGCGGGGATCGGAGAGACCCAGTACTTC. Translated, it gives CASSIAGIGETQYF.

This sequence joins TRBV10-3 and TRBJ2-7; D possibly corresponds to TRBD1 (6 bases). V was shortened by 6 bases and J by 5 bases, with 8 bases between the two germline ends. Germline assignment: CDR1 ENHRY and CDR2 SYGVKD. The CDR3 length is 11 residues. The DNA for the CDR3 is TGTGCCATCAGACAGGGAGACGAGCAGTACTTC. Its protein is CAIRQGDEQYF.

V usage is TRBV9 and J usage is TRBJ2-5; 10 bases are shared with TRBD1. Germline CDR1 reads SGDLS; CDR2 reads YYNGEE. This CDR3 is 15 amino acids long. Trimming at V came to 0 bases and at J to 5 bases, leaving 4 bases not matched to a gene. CDR3 in DNA: TGTGCCAGCAGCGTAGTCGTGGACAGGGGGGAGACCCAGTACTTC. Translating gives CASSVVVDRGETQYF.

The chain links TRBV5-1 to TRBJ2-1; D gene unclear. This CDR3 has 17 residues. Germline V gene data show CDR1 as SGHRS and CDR2 as YFSETQ. V was shortened by 3 bases and J by 0 bases, with 16 bases between the two germline ends. CDR3 amino acids: CASSSTPEHSSYNEQFF. Written as DNA, the CDR3 is TGCGCCAGCAGCTCAACCCCTGAGCACAGCTCCTACAATGAGCAGTTCTTC.

This chain connects TRBV9 to TRBJ2-7; D perhaps matches TRBD1 (5 bases). The V and J ends lost 3 bases and 1 base respectively, with 8 bases between them. CDR1 and CDR2 (germline): SGDLS, YYNGEE. The CDR3 is made up of 13 amino acids. The CDR3 sequence is CASSATASYEQYF. In nucleotides, the CDR3 is TGTGCCAGCAGCGCGACAGCTTCCTACGAGCAGTACTTC.

In DNA form, the CDR3 reads TGCGCCAGCAGCTGGAAGGACAGGCGGAAAGAGACCCAGTACTTC. Translated, it gives CASSWKDRRKETQYF. The gene calls are TRBV5-1 and TRBJ2-5; TRBD1 matches at 7 bases. Germline-derived CDR1 and CDR2 are SGHRS and YFSETQ. Losses at the gene ends were 3 bases for V and 3 bases for J; bases not matched to a gene: 8. CDR3 length equals 15 residues.

The V and J genes are TRBV5-4 and TRBJ2-7; 8 bases are shared with TRBD1. The germline gives CDR1 SGHNT, CDR2 YYREEE (reference sequence). The CDR3 runs 16 residues. The V and J ends lost 2 bases and 1 base, in that order; junction bases with no gene match: 8. CDR3 loop: CASSFVRTGRSYEQYF. The CDR3 DNA reads TGTGCCAGCAGCTTTGTCCGGACAGGGCGTTCCTACGAGCAGTACTTC.

This clone was observed once. The gene calls are TRBV9 and TRBJ1-5; 9 positions agree with TRBD1. The junction had 2 bases not matched to a gene; V was cut back by 2 bases and J by 2 bases. Germline loops: CDR1 SGDLS, CDR2 YYNGEE. This CDR3 contains 15 residues. CDR3 DNA sequence: TGTGCCAGCAGCGTGGGACAGGGAGGCAATCAGCCCCAGCATTTT. Amino acids: CASSVGQGGNQPQHF.

The chain has TRBV30 and TRBJ1-5; D ambiguous. V shed 0 bases and J shed 1 base, with 16 bases lying between them. Germline V gene data show CDR1 as GTSNPN and CDR2 as SVGIG (reference sequence). There are 17 residues in the CDR3. In DNA, the CDR3 is TGTGCCTGGAGTGTAAGAAGGAGCTGGTCAAGCAATCAGCCCCAGCATTTT. This sequence encodes CAWSVRRSWSSNQPQHF.

This chain uses TRBV29-1 with TRBJ1-5; 7 bases are shared with TRBD1. Trimming took 8 bases from V and 6 from J; bases not matched to a gene: 13. Germline assignment: CDR1 SQVTM and CDR2 ANQGSEA. This CDR3 contains 14 residues. The CDR3 DNA reads TGCAGCTCCCCATGGGACAGACCGCGTCAGCCCCAGCATTTT. The encoded protein is CSSPWDRPRQPQHF.

V usage is TRBV7-9 and J usage is TRBJ1-6; no clear D gene. CDR1 and CDR2 (germline): SEHNR, FQNEAQ (reference sequence). The germline V and J ends were trimmed by 3 bases and 10 bases, with 13 bases remaining between them. CDR3 length: 14 amino acids. CDR3 loop: CASSFLEGRSPLHF. CDR3 in DNA: TGTGCCAGCAGCTTTTTGGAAGGGAGATCACCCCTCCACTTT. Drawing the rest from reference TRBV7-9 and TRBJ1-6, the complete variable domain is DTGVSQNPRHKITKRGQNVTFRCDPISEHNRLYWYRQTLGQGPEFLTYFQNEAQLEKSRLLSDRFSAERPKGSFSTLEIQRTEQGDSAMYLCASSFLEGRSPLHFGNGTRLTVT.

V and J are TRBV5-6 and TRBJ2-7, with a weak D call TRBD2 (7 bases). Germline lookup yields CDR1 SGHDT and CDR2 YYEEEE. The CDR3 contains 15 residues. V lost 4 bases, J lost 1 base, and 15 bases lay in between. The CDR3: CASSPRAGASYEQYF. In nucleotides, the CDR3 is TGTGCCAGCAGCCCGCGGGCGGGGGCTTCCTACGAGCAGTACTTC.

The chain joins TRBV10-3 to TRBJ2-1; D may be TRBD1 or TRBD2 (5 bases each). Per germline, CDR1 ENHRY and CDR2 SYGVKD. Trimming took 0 bases from V and 5 from J, leaving 5 bases between them. The CDR3 consists of 13 residues. The CDR3 loop is CAISESGDNEQFF. Written as DNA, the CDR3 is TGTGCCATCAGTGAGTCGGGGGACAATGAGCAGTTCTTC.

The chain is built from TRBV15 and TRBJ2-5; possibly TRBD2 for D (5 bases). This CDR3 is 14 amino acids long. The V gene's germline CDR1 is LNHNV and CDR2 YYDKDF (reference sequence). Trimming removed 8 bases from V and 0 bases from J, with 13 bases in between. CDR3 region: CATGEGSNQETQYF. For the CDR3, the DNA is TGTGCCACCGGAGAGGGCAGCAACCAAGAGACCCAGTACTTC.

This clone was detected only a few times. The chain uses TRBV30 and TRBJ2-3; no firm D call. With 5 bases removed from V and 0 bases from J, the gap between germline ends came to 12 bases. CDR1 is GTSNPN and CDR2 is SVGIG in the germline V gene (reference sequence). The CDR3 length is 14 residues. CDR3 in DNA: TGTGCCTGGGAGGATGGCATGAGCACAGATACGCAGTATTTT. This gives the protein CAWEDGMSTDTQYF.

This clone occurred a few times. This sequence joins TRBV29-1 and TRBJ2-1; possibly TRBD1 for D (6 bases). Germline values: CDR1 SQVTM, CDR2 ANQGSEA. Trimming stripped 4 bases from V and 10 bases from J, with 11 bases between. This CDR3 comprises 11 residues. The DNA of the CDR3 is TGCAGCGTTGTGGGTGGGGGCGAGCAGTTCTTC. Amino acid sequence: CSVVGGGEQFF.

The rearrangement joins TRBV7-6 to TRBJ2-6, with 7 bases lining up with TRBD2. With 5 bases clipped from V and 0 bases from J, the junction kept 10 bases outside the gene matches. The germline V gene has CDR1 SGHVS and CDR2 FNYEAQ. This CDR3 region has 18 residues. CDR3 coding DNA: TGTGCCAGCAGCATATGGGGGGGAATCGGCTCTGGGGCCAACGTCCTGACTTTC. It is translated as CASSIWGGIGSGANVLTF. The full variable domain, its missing parts supplied by reference TRBV7-6 and TRBJ2-6, is GAGVSQSPRYKVTKRGQDVALRCDPISGHVSLYWYRQALGQGPEFLTYFNYEAQQDKSGLPNDRFSAERPEGSISTLTIQRTEQRDSAMYRCASSIWGGIGSGANVLTFGAGSRLTVL.

The V and J genes are TRBV4-1 and TRBJ2-3; unclear D gene. The CDR3 is 15 amino acids. V lost 4 bases to trimming and J lost 6 bases, with 17 bases between them. Per the germline V gene, CDR1 is MGHRA and CDR2 is YSYEKL. In nucleotides, the CDR3 is TGCGCCAGCAGCCTGGCAGTCCGTATGATGGATACGCAGTATTTT. Its protein product is CASSLAVRMMDTQYF.

This chain uses TRBV10-3 with TRBJ2-7; 7 nucleotides match TRBD2. The J segment lost 9 bases and the V segment lost 10 bases, leaving 9 bases of the junction unmatched. This CDR3 spans 11 amino acids. Germline V gene sequence: CDR1 ENHRY, CDR2 SYGVKD. The CDR3 protein is CATLAGRGQYF. The CDR3 DNA follows: TGTGCCACCCTAGCAGGGAGGGGGCAGTACTTC.

This clone was counted once. The chain combines TRBV27 with TRBJ2-7; TRBD2 matches 14 bases. The CDR3 covers 14 residues. The V segment lost 6 bases and the J segment 4 bases; nucleotides outside the gene matches: 2. The V gene's germline CDR1 is MNHEY and CDR2 SMNVEV (reference sequence). CDR3 amino acids: CASSGTSGGYEQYF. Written as DNA, the CDR3 is TGTGCCAGCAGCGGGACTAGCGGGGGTTACGAGCAGTACTTC.

The chain recombines TRBV6-5 with TRBJ1-4; D unresolved. This CDR3 contains 16 residues. The V gene lost 0 bases and the J gene lost 3 bases, with 11 bases spanning the gap. CDR1 and CDR2 from the germline V gene are MNHEY and SVGAGI. CDR3 region: CASSYSTGMANEKLFF. The CDR3 DNA is TGTGCCAGCAGTTACTCTACGGGAATGGCTAATGAAAAACTGTTTTTT.

V and J are TRBV2 and TRBJ2-3; 7 bases agree with TRBD1. Germline V gives CDR1 SNHLY, CDR2 FYNNEI. The CDR3 runs 14 residues. Trimming removed 4 bases from V and 1 base from J; junction bases left unmatched: 2. The CDR3 protein is CASSGTGGTDTQYF. The DNA for the CDR3 is TGTGCCAGCAGTGGAACAGGGGGCACAGATACGCAGTATTTT. Supplemented by reference TRBV2 and TRBJ2-3, the full variable domain reads EPEVTQTPSHQVTQMGQEVILRCVPISNHLYFYWYRQILGQKVEFLVSFYNNEISEKSEIFDDQFSVERPDGSNFTLKIRSTKLEDSAMYFCASSGTGGTDTQYFGPGTRLTVL.

The chain has TRBV7-8 and TRBJ2-1, with D possibly TRBD1 on 5 matching bases. CDR1 and CDR2 from the germline V gene are SGHVS and FQNEAQ. This CDR3 is built from 13 residues. The V end lost 3 bases, the J end lost 7 bases, and 10 bases lay between the germline ends. CDR3 nucleotide sequence: TGTGCCAGCAGCTTGGGGCTATCGAATGAGCAGTTCTTC. This sequence encodes CASSLGLSNEQFF. The complete variable domain, with remaining parts taken from reference TRBV7-8 and TRBJ2-1, reads GAGVSQSPRYKVAKRGQDVALRCDPISGHVSLFWYQQALGQGPEFLTYFQNEAQLDKSGLPSDRFFAERPEGSVSTLKIQRTQQEDSAVYLCASSLGLSNEQFFGPGTRLTVL.

This chain links TRBV7-9 with TRBJ1-2; D unclear. The V gene's germline CDR1 is SEHNR and CDR2 FQNEAQ (reference sequence). Trimming pared 3 bases from V and 6 bases from J, leaving 14 bases between. The CDR3 contains 14 residues. The CDR3 sequence: CASSLGGLTNGYTF. Written as DNA, the CDR3 is TGTGCCAGCAGCTTGGGAGGGTTGACGAATGGCTACACCTTC.

This CDR3 is CASSLQVDRVNTEAFF. The DNA of the CDR3 is TGCGCCAGCAGCCTCCAGGTGGACAGGGTGAACACTGAAGCTTTCTTT. The V and J genes are TRBV23-1 and TRBJ1-1; TRBD1 matches at 8 bases. TRBV23-1 is filed as an ORF, its function uncertain. V trimming: 6 bases; J trimming: 0 bases; junction bases outside the gene matches: 9. The CDR3 is 16 amino acids.